One and the same sample provided the 16 T cell receptor beta chains below, sequenced in a study of blood T cells in healthy people across ages. Primers used in a second PCR of roughly 6 to 12 cycles were a sample-barcoded 5' primer and a J-beta primer mix. TCRdb recomputed calls from the 5' RACE reads with MiXCR, one row per CDR3 protein. Of about 1,600,000 distinct CDR3 sequences in the sample, about 43% were seen once. The sequenced sample consisted of blood. These TCRs come from a woman between 18 and 29 years old in good health.

This clonotype appeared a few times. The V gene is TRBV7-2, the J gene TRBJ1-1; D gene ambiguous. The CDR3 totals 13 residues. Germline CDR1 SGHTA, CDR2 FQGNSA. The V end was cut by 2 bases, the J end by 2 bases, with 6 bases between. As DNA, the CDR3 is TGTGCCAGCAGCTTACACAAAAACACTGAAGCTTTCTTT. This sequence encodes CASSLHKNTEAFF.

The rearrangement joins TRBV2 to TRBJ2-1, with TRBD2 identical over 7 bases. The germline V gene encodes CDR1 SNHLY and CDR2 FYNNEI. CDR3 length equals 13 residues. Unmatched junction bases numbered 6, after V lost 8 bases and J lost 5 bases. CDR3 in amino acids: CASLPGLHNEQFF. CDR3 sequence (DNA): TGTGCCAGCTTACCGGGACTACACAATGAGCAGTTCTTC.

This chain connects TRBV7-9 to TRBJ2-7; 10 bases line up with TRBD2. Germline loops: CDR1 SEHNR, CDR2 FQNEAQ (reference sequence). The V and J ends lost 4 bases and 2 bases, in that order; junction bases with no gene match: 5. The CDR3 runs to 15 residues. The CDR3 region is CASSSTSGVAYEQYF. The CDR3 DNA reads TGTGCCAGCAGCTCAACTAGCGGGGTCGCCTACGAGCAGTACTTC. Based on the CDR3 plus reference TRBV7-9 and TRBJ2-7, the full variable domain is DTGVSQNPRHKITKRGQNVTFRCDPISEHNRLYWYRQTLGQGPEFLTYFQNEAQLEKSRLLSDRFSAERPKGSFSTLEIQRTEQGDSAMYLCASSSTSGVAYEQYFGPGTRLTVT.

This clonotype was counted only a few times. The chain couples TRBV20-1 to TRBJ2-5, with TRBD1 identical over 10 bases. This CDR3 contains 15 residues. Germline CDR1 reads DFQATT; CDR2 reads SNEGSKA (reference sequence). V lost 4 bases and J lost 2; bases outside the gene matches: 7. CDR3 residues: CSAMRTGGLQETQYF. CDR3 nucleotides: TGCAGTGCTATGAGGACAGGGGGACTTCAAGAGACCCAGTACTTC.

V usage is TRBV20-1 and J usage is TRBJ2-7, with 8 bases matching TRBD2. The CDR3 is 15 amino acids. Germline CDR1 reads DFQATT; CDR2 reads SNEGSKA (reference sequence). V dropped 5 bases and J dropped 2; count of bases not matched to a gene: 11. CDR3 coding DNA: TGCAGTGCTCCCACTGAAGCGGGGGCTCCCTACGAGCAGTACTTC. This codes for CSAPTEAGAPYEQYF.

The chain recombines TRBV28 with TRBJ2-7, with a possible D match to TRBD1 (5 bases). The CDR3 has 12 residues. CDR1 MDHEN and CDR2 SYDVKM come from the germline V gene. Trimming removed 2 bases from V and 7 bases from J, with 9 bases in between. CDR3 in amino acids: CASSLIWTEQYF. In DNA form, the CDR3 reads TGTGCCAGCAGTTTAATATGGACAGAGCAGTACTTC.

V usage is TRBV7-2 and J usage is TRBJ2-3; the D is unclear. The germline gives CDR1 SGHTA, CDR2 FQGNSA. V was clipped by 3 bases and J by 2 bases, with 6 bases between them. This CDR3 is built from 13 residues. CDR3 in amino acids: CASSFTVTDTQYF. The CDR3 DNA reads as TGTGCCAGCAGCTTTACTGTCACAGATACGCAGTATTTT.

This clonotype was counted a few times. The CDR3: CASSLAAGQGEQYF. The CDR3 coding sequence is TGTGCCAGCAGCTTAGCGGCGGGTCAAGGTGAGCAGTACTTC. The rearrangement joins TRBV7-9 to TRBJ2-7, with D tentatively TRBD2 (5 bases). Germline-derived CDR1 and CDR2 are SEHNR and FQNEAQ (reference sequence). Trimming removed 0 bases at V and 7 bases at J, with 13 bases between. The CDR3 loop spans 14 amino acids.

This rearrangement joins TRBV12-3 or TRBV12-4 to TRBJ2-7; D may be TRBD1 or TRBD2 (6 bases each). The germline V and J ends were trimmed by 3 bases and 2 bases, with 11 bases remaining between them. The CDR3 has 14 amino acids. CDR3 sequence: CASSLLEGAYEQYF. In DNA form, the CDR3 reads TGTGCCAGCAGTTTGCTGGAGGGGGCCTACGAGCAGTACTTC.

This chain connects TRBV15 to TRBJ1-2, with a weak D call TRBD1 (6 bases). The V gene lost 1 base and the J gene lost 3 bases, with 12 bases spanning the gap. The CDR3 is 15 residues long. From germline, CDR1 is LNHNV and CDR2 YYDKDF (reference sequence). In DNA form, the CDR3 reads TGTGCCACCAGCAGAGCAGGGGCGTCACACTATGGCTACACCTTC. Encoded protein: CATSRAGASHYGYTF.

V is TRBV12-3 or TRBV12-4 and J is TRBJ1-6, with D maybe TRBD1 (5 bases). The CDR3 consists of 14 residues. V lost 7 bases and J lost 11, with 18 bases in between. The CDR3 region is CASTGGLGKAPLHF. The CDR3 region has the DNA TGTGCCAGCACCGGGGGACTGGGGAAGGCACCCCTCCACTTT.

The gene calls are TRBV29-1 and TRBJ2-7; D ambiguous. The CDR3 sequence is 15 residues long. Looked up from germline, CDR1 is SQVTM and CDR2 is ANQGSEA. V was pared by 5 bases and J by 2 bases, with 19 bases between. The CDR3 coding sequence is TGCAGCGTTAAATTCCCCAGCCTGAAGGCCTACGAGCAGTACTTC. It translates to CSVKFPSLKAYEQYF.

The chain carries TRBV20-1 and TRBJ2-4; weak D call: TRBD2 (5 bases). Germline CDR1 reads DFQATT; CDR2 reads SNEGSKA (reference sequence). The CDR3 extends over 13 amino acids. Trimming stripped 5 bases from V and 7 bases from J, with 15 bases between. This CDR3 is CSAPGLTGNIQYF. Written as DNA, the CDR3 is TGCAGTGCTCCCGGGTTGACGGGGAACATTCAGTACTTC.

V usage is TRBV6-6 and J usage is TRBJ1-2; 7 nucleotides line up with TRBD1. Germline lookup yields CDR1 MNHNY and CDR2 SVGAGI (reference sequence). This CDR3 has 15 amino acids. Trimming removed 0 bases from V and 4 bases from J; junction bases left unmatched: 5. Here the CDR3 reads CASSYSREGAYGYTF. The DNA of the CDR3 is TGTGCCAGCAGTTACTCACGGGAGGGGGCCTATGGCTACACCTTC.

The J gene is TRBJ2-5, the V gene TRBV6-5; 8 bases fit TRBD2. The CDR3 runs 14 residues. The junction had 9 bases not matched to a gene; V was cut back by 7 bases and J by 5 bases. The germline gives CDR1 MNHEY, CDR2 SVGAGI. CDR3 amino acids: CASNLRGGPETQYF. The CDR3 DNA follows: TGTGCCAGCAATCTACGGGGGGGACCCGAGACCCAGTACTTC.

The chain has TRBV6-5 and TRBJ1-4; the match to TRBD1 covers 7 bases. CDR3 length: 15 amino acids. From germline, CDR1 is MNHEY and CDR2 SVGAGI. The V segment lost 4 bases and the J segment 4 bases; nucleotides outside the gene matches: 6. CDR3 coding DNA: TGTGCCAGCAGTTTCTCGGGACAGAGTAATGAAAAACTGTTTTTT. This translates into CASSFSGQSNEKLFF.